These 28 T cell receptor beta chains were sequenced from one sample in a study of Ad26.COV2.S vaccination and SARS-CoV-2 variants. Profiled with immunoSEQ multiplex PCR; TCRdb holds only in-frame clones, not every one. Found here are roughly 420,000 clones, 80% to 90% of them singletons; the top ten hold roughly 2.5%. The treatment denotes: around 19 received Ad26.COV2.S at low or high dose, single or two shots; roughly five received placebo; per-sample allocation not given. All samples were drawn on day 63, counting from the first vaccine or placebo injection. Specimen: peripheral blood, collected in a trial of Ad26.COV2.S vaccine versus placebo. These receptors were collected from a person between 18 and 60 years old who received the Ad26.COV2.S COVID-19 vaccine or a placebo.

The chain is built from TRBV15 and TRBJ1-6; perhaps TRBD1 as D (5 bases). V was cut by 0 bases and J by 9 bases, with 12 bases left in between. The CDR3 is 15 amino acids. The germline CDR1 and CDR2 sequences are LNHNV and YYDKDF (reference sequence). CDR3 region: CATSRDRGEASPLHF. As DNA, the CDR3 is TGTGCCACCAGCAGAGATCGGGGGGAGGCTTCACCCCTCCACTTT.

This chain connects TRBV5-8 to TRBJ2-4, with D tentatively TRBD2 (6 bases). The CDR3 has 13 amino acids. V gave up 7 bases and J gave up 8 bases, with 16 bases separating them. Per the germline V gene, CDR1 is SGHTS and CDR2 is YDEGEE. DNA of the CDR3: TGTGCCAGCGGAAAAGACTGGGGGGACATTCAGTACTTC. Protein product: CASGKDWGDIQYF.

The chain employs TRBV28 and TRBJ1-2; TRBD1 agrees at 12 bases. Germline CDR1 is MDHEN and CDR2 is SYDVKM. Trimming took 2 bases from V and 6 from J; bases not matched to a gene: 10. The CDR3 spans 17 residues. This CDR3 is CASSLDLGTGGADGYTF. The CDR3, as DNA: TGTGCCAGCAGTTTAGACCTCGGGACAGGGGGCGCAGATGGCTACACCTTC.

The chain employs TRBV14 and TRBJ2-5; TRBD1 matches 11 bases. The V segment lost 5 bases and the J segment 2 bases; nucleotides outside the gene matches: 4. There are 15 residues in the CDR3. Germline V gene sequence: CDR1 SGHDN, CDR2 FVKESK. The chain's CDR3 is CASSEWDRGQETQYF. The CDR3 DNA is TGTGCCAGCAGCGAGTGGGACAGGGGGCAAGAGACCCAGTACTTC.

The chain recombines TRBV6-2 or TRBV6-3 with TRBJ2-7; 7 bases are a match to TRBD1. CDR1 is MNHEY, CDR2 SVGEGT, per germline. The CDR3 is 12 amino acids. V shed 4 bases and J 6 bases; nucleotides not matched to a gene: 3. The CDR3 loop is CASSFTGVEQYV. The CDR3 nucleotides read TGTGCCAGCAGTTTTACAGGGGTCGAGCAGTACGTC.

The rearrangement joins TRBV28 to TRBJ2-7; D ambiguous. The CDR3 loop spans 11 amino acids. Germline V gene sequence: CDR1 MDHEN, CDR2 SYDVKM. Trimming removed 6 bases at V and 5 bases at J, with 8 bases between. The CDR3 region is CASSFRNEQYF. The CDR3 DNA sequence: TGTGCCAGCAGCTTTAGGAACGAGCAGTACTTC.

This CDR3 is CASSMPEIGQEILGYTF. In DNA form, the CDR3 reads TGTGCCAGTAGTATGCCGGAGATTGGGCAAGAAATCCTAGGCTACACCTTC. The gene calls are TRBV19 and TRBJ1-2; D remains unclear. Germline CDR1 reads LNHDA; CDR2 reads SQIVND (reference sequence). The CDR3 covers 17 residues. V lost 3 bases, J lost 8 bases, and 25 bases lay in between.

Comment on this clone: At one boundary the junction diverges from the germline segment, which might be a read error. V and J are TRBV7-3 and TRBJ2-2, with D perhaps assigned TRBD1 or TRBD2 (5 bases each). CDR1 and CDR2 (germline): SGHTA, FQGTGA. The CDR3 is made up of 14 amino acids. DNA for the CDR3: TGTGCCAGCAGCTCAGGGACGAAAACCGGGGAGCTGTTTTTT. Residues: CASSSGTKTGELFF.

V is TRBV29-1 and J is TRBJ1-2, with 7 bases lining up with TRBD1. The CDR3 totals 15 residues. Germline values: CDR1 SQVTM, CDR2 ANQGSEA. V shed 4 bases, J shed 5 bases, and the junction held 13 bases outside the gene matches. In DNA form, the CDR3 reads TGCAGCGTTGTCGGACAGGATCTTCTTCAGTATGGCTACACCTTC. This encodes CSVVGQDLLQYGYTF.

CDR3 DNA: TGCGCCAGCAGACAAAGGGGGTCTGGGGACACTGAAGCTTTCTTT. Amino acids: CASRQRGSGDTEAFF. The genes are TRBV5-1 and TRBJ1-1, with D perhaps TRBD1 (6 bases). Per germline, CDR1 SGHRS and CDR2 YFSETQ. V lost 5 bases and J lost 3, with 17 bases in between. The CDR3 covers 15 residues.

The chain links TRBV25-1 to TRBJ2-1; perhaps TRBD2 as D (5 bases). The CDR3 totals 16 residues. Germline values: CDR1 MGHDK, CDR2 SYGVNS. The V and J ends lost 3 bases and 4 bases respectively, with 16 bases between them. For the CDR3, the DNA is TGTGCCAGCAGTGATACCCGACTACCAAAGTACAATGAGCAGTTCTTC. Protein sequence: CASSDTRLPKYNEQFF.

The chain recombines TRBV24-1 with TRBJ2-1; 9 nucleotides agree with TRBD1. CDR3 length: 15 amino acids. V lost 1 base to trimming and J lost 10 bases; unmatched junction nucleotides: 7. Germline CDR1 KGHDR, CDR2 SFDVKD. The CDR3 is CATSDLQGARKEQFF. The CDR3 DNA sequence: TGTGCCACCAGTGATTTACAGGGGGCGCGGAAGGAGCAGTTCTTC.

The chain joins TRBV15 to TRBJ1-4; D perhaps matches TRBD1 (5 bases). This CDR3 region has 13 residues. V lost 3 bases and J lost 8, with 10 bases in between. Germline assignment: CDR1 LNHNV and CDR2 YYDKDF (reference sequence). This CDR3 is CATSSQGGEKLFF. The CDR3 DNA sequence: TGTGCCACCAGCAGTCAGGGAGGAGAAAAACTGTTTTTT.

This clone was picked up one time. V and J are TRBV5-1 and TRBJ1-1; D remains unclear. V was cut by 1 base and J by 5 bases, with 9 bases left in between. The CDR3 length is 13 residues. Germline V lookup: CDR1 SGHRS, CDR2 YFSETQ. CDR3 region: CASSLSAVTEAFF. DNA of the CDR3: TGCGCCAGCAGCTTGTCGGCGGTGACTGAAGCTTTCTTT.

The J gene is TRBJ2-3, the V gene TRBV7-3; 8 positions agree with TRBD2. V was clipped by 2 bases and J by 2 bases; unmatched bases: 6. Germline V gene data show CDR1 as SGHTA and CDR2 as FQGTGA. The CDR3 runs to 16 residues. CDR3: CASSLRPSGFTDTQYF. The CDR3 DNA follows: TGTGCCAGCAGCTTACGTCCTAGCGGGTTCACAGATACGCAGTATTTT.

This CDR3 is CASSFDLGNEQFF. CDR3 sequence (DNA): TGTGCCAGCAGCTTCGATCTGGGCAATGAGCAGTTCTTC. The gene calls are TRBV3-1 (or the pseudogene TRBV3-2) and TRBJ2-1; D is unresolved. The germline CDR1 and CDR2 sequences are LGHDT and YNNKEL (reference sequence). The V gene lost 5 bases and the J gene lost 6 bases, with 11 bases spanning the gap. The CDR3 totals 13 residues.

This chain joins TRBV28 and TRBJ2-1; TRBD1 or TRBD2 may be the D gene (5 bases each). The germline CDR1 and CDR2 sequences are MDHEN and SYDVKM. The CDR3 runs to 14 residues. Trimming left V 9 bases short and J 2 bases short, with 14 bases between. DNA of the CDR3: TGTGCCAGTGTGCGAGGGGCGCCCTACAATGAGCAGTTCTTC. Its protein is CASVRGAPYNEQFF.

The CDR3 DNA reads TGTGCCAGCAGTTACTCTGGGGACAGGATGAACACTGAAGCTTTCTTT. As protein: CASSYSGDRMNTEAFF. The rearrangement joins TRBV6-2 or TRBV6-3 to TRBJ1-1; TRBD1 matches at 8 bases. Losses at the gene ends were 0 bases for V and 0 bases for J; bases not matched to a gene: 3. Germline V lookup: CDR1 MNHEY, CDR2 SVGEGT. The length of the CDR3 is 16 residues.

This clone was seen once. The V and J genes are TRBV29-1 and TRBJ2-5, with D perhaps matching TRBD2 (5 bases). V was cut by 5 bases and J by 1 base, with 11 bases left in between. CDR1 and CDR2 from the germline V gene are SQVTM and ANQGSEA. The CDR3 has 13 residues. The chain's CDR3 is CSVQRFTQETQYF. CDR3 bases: TGCAGCGTTCAGCGGTTTACCCAAGAGACCCAGTACTTC.

This sequence joins TRBV6-6 and TRBJ2-7; D may be TRBD1 (5 bases). The CDR3 is 14 residues long. Trimming took off 0 bases at V and 4 bases at J, with 10 bases between the two ends. Germline-derived CDR1 and CDR2 are MNHNY and SVGAGI (reference sequence). The DNA of the CDR3 is TGTGCCAGCAGTTACTCAGAAGGGGTATACGAGCAGTACTTC. Translated: CASSYSEGVYEQYF.

Only one count was recorded for this clone. The rearrangement uses TRBV7-9 and TRBJ1-4, with D maybe TRBD1 (5 bases). There are 17 residues in the CDR3. Germline loops: CDR1 SEHNR, CDR2 FQNEAQ (reference sequence). V lost 3 bases and J 8 bases, leaving 22 bases between the germline ends. The CDR3 reads CASSLSQGDLRQEKLFF. CDR3 DNA sequence: TGTGCCAGCAGCTTGTCCCAGGGCGATTTAAGGCAGGAAAAACTGTTTTTT.

The V gene is TRBV9, the J gene TRBJ2-1, with 11 bases fitting TRBD2. This CDR3 has 15 residues. Germline assignment: CDR1 SGDLS and CDR2 YYNGEE. V was pared by 4 bases and J by 4 bases, with 4 bases of the junction left unmatched. CDR3 sequence reads: CASSTTSGRYNEQFF. The CDR3 nucleotides are TGTGCCAGCAGCACCACTAGCGGGAGATACAATGAGCAGTTCTTC.

This clone was seen only once. The chain carries TRBV9 and TRBJ2-3; TRBD2 agrees at 8 bases. The V gene end was trimmed by 0 bases and the J gene end by 2 bases; junction bases not matched to a gene: 5. CDR3 length: 16 amino acids. The germline V gene encodes CDR1 SGDLS and CDR2 YYNGEE. The chain's CDR3 is CASSVGAGGDTDTQYF. Here the CDR3 DNA reads TGTGCCAGCAGCGTAGGGGCGGGGGGTGACACAGATACGCAGTATTTT.

About this clone: The same CDR3 can be traced to other DNA sequences in this sample. The DNA of the CDR3 is TGCGCCAGCAGCCAAGATGGGCCAAGCTCCTATAATTCACCCCTCCACTTT. It translates to CASSQDGPSSYNSPLHF. V is TRBV4-3 and J is TRBJ1-6; D is unclear. V lost 0 bases to trimming and J lost 0 bases, with 9 bases between them. Germline values: CDR1 LGHNA, CDR2 YSLEER. CDR3 length: 17 amino acids.

Concerning this clone itself: Other DNA sequences of this sample code for an identical CDR3. V gene TRBV28 combines with J gene TRBJ1-1, with unresolved D. The CDR3 has 12 amino acids. Germline V gene data show CDR1 as MDHEN and CDR2 as SYDVKM. V lost 2 bases and J lost 4, with 5 bases in between. CDR3 coding DNA: TGTGCCAGCAGTTTACCAGCCACTGAAGCTTTCTTT. Protein: CASSLPATEAFF. Together with reference TRBV28 and TRBJ1-1, the CDR3 gives the full variable domain: DVKVTQSSRYLVKRTGEKVFLECVQDMDHENMFWYRQDPGLGLRLIYFSYDVKMKEKGDIPEGYSVSREKKERFSLILESASTNQTSMYLCASSLPATEAFFGQGTRLTVV.

The J gene is TRBJ1-6, the V gene TRBV5-1, with D possibly TRBD1 on 5 matching bases. Germline lookup yields CDR1 SGHRS and CDR2 YFSETQ. V lost 2 bases, J lost 8 bases, and 14 bases lay in between. There are 15 residues in the CDR3. CDR3 sequence reads: CASSFGNTRDSPLHF. CDR3 nucleotides: TGCGCCAGCAGCTTCGGGAACACCAGGGATTCACCCCTCCACTTT.

V gene TRBV11-2 combines with J gene TRBJ1-6; D gene ambiguous. V lost 0 bases and J 12 bases, leaving 9 bases between the germline ends. In germline, CDR1 is SGHAT, CDR2 FQNNGV. This CDR3 is built from 13 residues. The CDR3 nucleotides read TGTGCCAGCAGCTTAGACCTCAGAGGACCCCTCCACTTT. As protein: CASSLDLRGPLHF. The entire variable domain, with the rest obtained from reference TRBV11-2 and TRBJ1-6, is as follows: EAGVAQSPRYKIIEKRQSVAFWCNPISGHATLYWYQQILGQGPKLLIQFQNNGVVDDSQLPKDRFSAERLKGVDSTLKIQPAKLEDSAVYLCASSLDLRGPLHFGNGTRLTVT.

The rearrangement joins TRBV11-2 to TRBJ2-5; possibly TRBD1 for D (5 bases). V lost 5 bases and J 1 base, leaving 14 bases between the germline ends. Germline V CDR1 and CDR2: SGHAT, FQNNGV. This CDR3 is built from 15 residues. The CDR3, as DNA: TGTGCCAGCAGCCTTACACTGGGGCTCCAAGAGACCCAGTACTTC. Encoded protein: CASSLTLGLQETQYF. Looking up the rest from reference TRBV11-2 and TRBJ2-5 gives the full variable domain: EAGVAQSPRYKIIEKRQSVAFWCNPISGHATLYWYQQILGQGPKLLIQFQNNGVVDDSQLPKDRFSAERLKGVDSTLKIQPAKLEDSAVYLCASSLTLGLQETQYFGPGTRLLVL.